These T cell receptor beta chains were read from a single sample in a study of shared clonotypes between healthy human individuals. Clones were read by immunoSEQ multiplex PCR, and TCRdb kept only the in-frame ones, dropping some. The data hold around 1,100,000 clones, with about 72% observed a single time. The sequenced material came from memory CD4+ T cells from PBMCs. The receptors derive from a man aged 18 to 30 in good health. Some clones in this sample may be carry-over from other donors' samples. Each CDR3 is given with its conserved first and last residue. Each record gives: CDR3 DNA, CDR3 protein, D gene, J gene, V gene, clone size. The D gene is left open where the match is weak. Expanded clones are given a class, and other clones once, few, many or no size at all.

CDR3nt: TGTGCCAGCAGCCCCCGTTTTGAGGGCAATGAGCAGTTCTTC
CDR3aa: CASSPRFEGNEQFF
d_gene: .
j_gene: TRBJ2-1
v_gene: TRBV7-6
abundance: .

CDR3nt: TGTGCCAGCAGCTTGAAGGTAGCCACTGAAGCTTTCTTT
CDR3aa: CASSLKVATEAFF
d_gene: .
j_gene: TRBJ1-1
v_gene: TRBV7-3
abundance: .

CDR3nt: TGTGCCAGCATGACAGTGGACACTGAAGCTTTCTTT
CDR3aa: CASMTVDTEAFF
d_gene: .
j_gene: TRBJ1-1
v_gene: TRBV28
abundance: .

CDR3nt: TGTGCCAGCAGCTTGGGAGGTAGTGTCTCGGGGCGAGGAAACACCATATATTTT
CDR3aa: CASSLGGSVSGRGNTIYF
d_gene: .
j_gene: TRBJ1-3
v_gene: TRBV5-6
abundance: once

CDR3nt: TGTGCCAGCAGGGTTATGGGGACAGGGGGAGAAACTGAAGCTTTCTTT
CDR3aa: CASRVMGTGGETEAFF
d_gene: TRBD1
j_gene: TRBJ1-1
v_gene: TRBV28
abundance: .

CDR3nt: TGTGCCAGCACCACTAGACTGGACACCGGGGAGCTGTTTTTT
CDR3aa: CASTTRLDTGELFF
d_gene: .
j_gene: TRBJ2-2
v_gene: TRBV6-5
abundance: .

CDR3nt: TGTGCCAGCAGCTTGGAGGGGAAGAATCAGCCCCAGCATTTT
CDR3aa: CASSLEGKNQPQHF
d_gene: .
j_gene: TRBJ1-5
v_gene: TRBV5-4
abundance: .

CDR3nt: TGTGCCAGCAGTTCGGTACAGGACCTGAACACTGAAGCTTTCTTT
CDR3aa: CASSSVQDLNTEAFF
d_gene: .
j_gene: TRBJ1-1
v_gene: TRBV28
abundance: .

CDR3nt: TGTGCCAGCAGTAGACAGGGTGGGGGGAGTCAGCCCCAGCATTTT
CDR3aa: CASSRQGGGSQPQHF
d_gene: TRBD1
j_gene: TRBJ1-5
v_gene: TRBV6-6
abundance: .

CDR3nt: TGTGCCAGCTCACCCCAACAGGGTGCTAGCGATACTACCAATGAGCAGTTCTTC
CDR3aa: CASSPQQGASDTTNEQFF
d_gene: .
j_gene: TRBJ2-1
v_gene: TRBV18
abundance: .

CDR3nt: TGTGCCAGCAGTTCCACTCCAGATACGCAGTATTTT
CDR3aa: CASSSTPDTQYF
d_gene: .
j_gene: TRBJ2-3
v_gene: TRBV7-2
abundance: .

CDR3nt: TGTGCCAGCAGCAAAGGGACTCACAATGAGCAGTTCTTC
CDR3aa: CASSKGTHNEQFF
d_gene: .
j_gene: TRBJ2-1
v_gene: TRBV7-3
abundance: once

CDR3nt: TGTGCCAGGATCCGGGACAGGGGTAGCAATGAGCAGTTCTTC
CDR3aa: CARIRDRGSNEQFF
d_gene: TRBD1
j_gene: TRBJ2-1
v_gene: TRBV27
abundance: .

CDR3nt: TGTGCCAGCAGCTCACGGATCCGGGACACTGAAGCTTTCTTT
CDR3aa: CASSSRIRDTEAFF
d_gene: .
j_gene: TRBJ1-1
v_gene: TRBV9
abundance: .

CDR3nt: TGTGCCAGCAGCCCCGACAGGGAGTACCGCGTAGATACGCAGTATTTT
CDR3aa: CASSPDREYRVDTQYF
d_gene: TRBD1
j_gene: TRBJ2-3
v_gene: TRBV7-2
abundance: .

CDR3nt: TGTGCCAGCTCACCACTACCGGGACTTAGCACAGATACGCAGTATTTT
CDR3aa: CASSPLPGLSTDTQYF
d_gene: .
j_gene: TRBJ2-3
v_gene: TRBV18
abundance: .

CDR3nt: TGTGCCAGCAGCTTCGTGACAGGGGGCGGCACTGAAGCTTTCTTT
CDR3aa: CASSFVTGGGTEAFF
d_gene: TRBD1
j_gene: TRBJ1-1
v_gene: TRBV11-2
abundance: .

CDR3nt: TGTGCCAGCGCCTCCTTAGAGGCGGTAGGGGCCAACGTCCTGACTTTC
CDR3aa: CASASLEAVGANVLTF
d_gene: .
j_gene: TRBJ2-6
v_gene: TRBV7-9
abundance: .

CDR3nt: TGTGCCAGTACCCCGGACAGGGCGAGAGGGAAGACCCAGTACTTC
CDR3aa: CASTPDRARGKTQYF
d_gene: TRBD1
j_gene: TRBJ2-5
v_gene: TRBV19
abundance: .